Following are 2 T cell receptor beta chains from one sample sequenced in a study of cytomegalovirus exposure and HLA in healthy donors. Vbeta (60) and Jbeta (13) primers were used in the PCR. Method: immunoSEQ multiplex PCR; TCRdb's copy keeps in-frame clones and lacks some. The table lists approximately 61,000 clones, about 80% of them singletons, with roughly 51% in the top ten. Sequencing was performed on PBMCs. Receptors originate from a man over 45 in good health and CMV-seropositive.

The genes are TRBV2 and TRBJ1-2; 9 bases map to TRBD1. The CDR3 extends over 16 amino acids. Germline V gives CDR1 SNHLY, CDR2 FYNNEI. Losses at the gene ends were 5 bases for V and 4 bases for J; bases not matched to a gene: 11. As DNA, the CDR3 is TGTGCCAGCAGTCTAACCAAGGGGACAGGGATCTATGGCTACACCTTC. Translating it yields CASSLTKGTGIYGYTF. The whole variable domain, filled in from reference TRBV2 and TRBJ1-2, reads EPEVTQTPSHQVTQMGQEVILRCVPISNHLYFYWYRQILGQKVEFLVSFYNNEISEKSEIFDDQFSVERPDGSNFTLKIRSTKLEDSAMYFCASSLTKGTGIYGYTFGSGTRLTVV.

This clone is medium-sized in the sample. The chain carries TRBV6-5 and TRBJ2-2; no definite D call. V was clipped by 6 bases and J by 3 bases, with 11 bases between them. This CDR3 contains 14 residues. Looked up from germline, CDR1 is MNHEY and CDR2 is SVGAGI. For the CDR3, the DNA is TGTGCCAGCAGAAAGCGTTCATACACCGGGGAGCTGTTTTTT. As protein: CASRKRSYTGELFF.